The 19 T cell receptor beta chains presented below share a single source sample, sequenced in a study of blood T cells in healthy people across ages. Next came a second PCR, run for about 6 to 11 cycles, which used a sample-barcoded 5' primer along with a J-beta primer mix. Via MiXCR, TCRdb re-called the 5' RACE reads, giving one row per CDR3 protein. Of about 1 million distinct CDR3 sequences listed, roughly a quarter are singletons. A further study also used this sample, focusing on T cells of mothers and their children.

The specimen sequenced was blood. These receptors originate from a girl aged 2-9 years in good health.

The table lists this clonotype with a few counts. The J gene is TRBJ2-2, the V gene TRBV24-1; D might be TRBD1 (6 bases). Germline V CDR1 and CDR2: KGHDR, SFDVKD. The CDR3 has 14 residues. V was shortened by 4 bases and J by 4 bases, with 9 bases between the two germline ends. The CDR3 loop reads CATSEQGSTGELFF. The CDR3 DNA follows: TGTGCCACCAGTGAACAGGGTTCCACCGGGGAGCTGTTTTTT.

This clonotype was picked up a small number of times. The V and J genes are TRBV6-6 and TRBJ2-1; D not certain. CDR1 MNHNY and CDR2 SVGAGI come from the germline V gene (reference sequence). V gave up 4 bases and J gave up 5 bases, with 9 bases separating them. This CDR3 spans 13 amino acids. CDR3 region: CASSLASHNEQFF. The DNA of the CDR3 is TGTGCCAGCAGTTTGGCGTCGCACAATGAGCAGTTCTTC.

This clonotype was observed a few times. The V and J genes are TRBV29-1 and TRBJ2-5; no firm D call. CDR3 length equals 13 residues. Germline CDR1 is SQVTM and CDR2 is ANQGSEA. V lost 4 bases and J lost 1, with 10 bases in between. The CDR3 bases are TGCAGCGTTGGACCCGGTCTCCAAGAGACCCAGTACTTC. Translation gives CSVGPGLQETQYF.

The rearrangement joins TRBV12-3 or TRBV12-4 to TRBJ1-1; D is ambiguous. The CDR3 is 15 amino acids. Trimming cost V 2 bases and J 2 bases, with 12 bases left between them. The DNA for the CDR3 is TGTGCCAGCAGTTTATATAGCAGATCAAACACTGAAGCTTTCTTT. Translation gives CASSLYSRSNTEAFF.

This clonotype was detected only a few times. This chain connects TRBV7-9 to TRBJ1-2, with TRBD1 identical over 9 bases. V was pared by 5 bases and J by 5 bases, with 6 bases of the junction left unmatched. The germline V gene has CDR1 SEHNR and CDR2 FQNEAQ (reference sequence). This CDR3 contains 14 residues. The CDR3 sequence is CASSAGTGFYGYTF. In DNA form, the CDR3 reads TGTGCCAGCAGCGCCGGGACAGGGTTTTATGGCTACACCTTC.

This clonotype was seen more than once but under ten times. This chain links TRBV4-3 with TRBJ1-2; 8 positions agree with TRBD1. Looked up from germline, CDR1 is LGHNA and CDR2 is YSLEER. Germline trimming cut 0 bases from V and 5 bases from J; bases unmatched to any gene: 5. The CDR3 is 15 residues long. The chain's CDR3 is CASSQDLGQVYGYTF. The CDR3 DNA sequence: TGCGCCAGCAGCCAAGATTTGGGACAGGTATATGGCTACACCTTC.

With respect to this clonotype: One end of the junction is discordant with germline, which a read error may explain. The chain employs TRBV5-1 and TRBJ2-4; 9 positions agree with TRBD2. CDR3 length: 16 amino acids. Germline CDR1 SGHRS, CDR2 YFSETQ. CDR3 amino acids: CASSLAAGGSKNIQHF. CDR3 nucleotide sequence: TGCGCCAGCAGCTTGGCGGCGGGAGGGTCCAAAAACATTCAGCACTTC.

The genes are TRBV9 and TRBJ2-5, with 10 bases lining up with TRBD2. The ends lost 4 bases at V and 4 bases at J; junction bases unmatched: 7. The CDR3 covers 15 residues. Germline V gene lookup returns CDR1 SGDLS and CDR2 YYNGEE. CDR3 coding DNA: TGTGCCAGCAGCCCAATAGCGGGAGGCGGAGAGACCCAGTACTTC. Protein sequence: CASSPIAGGGETQYF.

The V gene is TRBV29-1, the J gene TRBJ2-7, with a tentative D call TRBD2 (7 bases). The germline V gene has CDR1 SQVTM and CDR2 ANQGSEA. Trimming cost V 0 bases and J 0 bases, with 15 bases left between them. This CDR3 is 16 amino acids long. The chain's CDR3 is CSVEDRGGGPSYEQYF. The CDR3 nucleotides are TGCAGCGTTGAAGATAGGGGGGGAGGGCCCTCCTACGAGCAGTACTTC.

This clonotype was seen once. The chain uses TRBV27 and TRBJ2-5, with D perhaps matching TRBD1 (6 bases). Deletions cut 2 bases from V and 7 bases from J, with 17 bases between. The CDR3 is 15 residues long. Germline V gene data show CDR1 as MNHEY and CDR2 as SMNVEV (reference sequence). CDR3 bases: TGTGCCAGCAGTTTAATGGGGGCAATTTTAGGGACCCAGTACTTC. Protein product: CASSLMGAILGTQYF.

This clonotype was observed a handful of times. V usage is TRBV20-1 and J usage is TRBJ2-7; D is unclear. Deletions cut 1 base from V and 7 bases from J, with 11 bases between. Germline loops: CDR1 DFQATT, CDR2 SNEGSKA (reference sequence). There are 12 residues in the CDR3. CDR3 bases: TGCAGTGCTAGAGGGCCAGCCGGGGAGCAGTACTTC. This translates into CSARGPAGEQYF.

This clonotype was detected ten times or more. The gene calls are TRBV20-1 and TRBJ2-5; D remains unclear. This CDR3 region has 13 residues. Trimming left V 0 bases short and J 3 bases short, with 8 bases between. Germline V gives CDR1 DFQATT, CDR2 SNEGSKA (reference sequence). CDR3 sequence (DNA): TGCAGTGCTAGAGATGGCGGAAAAGAGACCCAGTACTTC. This translates into CSARDGGKETQYF.

This clonotype was observed many times. The rearrangement links TRBV6-6 to TRBJ2-7; D is unclear. V shed 8 bases and J shed 0 bases, with 20 bases lying between them. CDR3 size: 16 residues. Germline V gives CDR1 MNHNY, CDR2 SVGAGI (reference sequence). CDR3 residues: CASVAGPSLYSYEQYF. The CDR3 region has the DNA TGTGCCAGCGTCGCTGGGCCTTCCTTATACTCCTACGAGCAGTACTTC.

This clonotype was seen a few times. The genes are TRBV11-2 and TRBJ1-1; weak D call: TRBD1 (6 bases). The CDR3 has 13 residues. The germline V gene has CDR1 SGHAT and CDR2 FQNNGV. V was pared by 4 bases and J by 4 bases, with 10 bases between. CDR3 DNA: TGTGCCAGCAGCTCAGGGGCGGGCACTGAAGCTTTCTTT. Translated, it gives CASSSGAGTEAFF.

This clonotype showed up just a few times. The J gene is TRBJ1-2, the V gene TRBV5-6; D is perhaps TRBD1 (6 bases). The CDR3 runs 15 residues. The ends were cut back, 5 bases at V and 4 bases at J, with 18 bases in the middle. Germline loops: CDR1 SGHDT, CDR2 YYEEEE. CDR3 in DNA: TGTGCCAGCAGTCGGGACACCTCCAATCTCTATGGCTACACCTTC. Its protein is CASSRDTSNLYGYTF.

This clonotype appeared a few times. This chain uses TRBV29-1 with TRBJ2-7, with D tentatively TRBD2 (6 bases). Trimming shortened V by 6 bases and J by 0 bases, and 12 bases separated the two germline ends. Germline CDR1 and CDR2: SQVTM and ANQGSEA. The CDR3 sequence is 13 residues long. For the CDR3, the DNA is TGCAGCGTGAAGACTAGTTACTCCTACGAGCAGTACTTC. It specifies CSVKTSYSYEQYF.

Points on this clonotype: The junction and the germline gene differ at one end; a read error may be behind it. This sequence joins TRBV7-9 and TRBJ2-5; TRBD2 is a possible D gene (7 bases). The J call is in doubt because the DNA end fits TRBJ2-7 better. The CDR3 is made up of 14 amino acids. Germline loops: CDR1 SEHNR, CDR2 FQNEAQ (reference sequence). The DNA for the CDR3 is TGTGCTAGCAGGGAACAGGGAGGGTCCTACGAGCAGTACTTC. Its translation is CASREQGGSYEQYF.

The J gene is TRBJ2-5, the V gene TRBV7-9; D uncertain. The end of the DNA fits TRBJ2-1 better, so the J call may be wrong. The CDR3 extends over 17 amino acids. Germline CDR1 reads SEHNR; CDR2 reads FQNEAQ (reference sequence). The CDR3 DNA sequence: TGTGCCAGCAGCCCAGTTATTTTTGGGGACTCCTACAATGAGCAGTTCTTC. Protein sequence: CASSPVIFGDSYNEQFF.

In this sample, this clonotype turned up a few times. The CDR3 DNA follows: TGTGCCACTGGGACAGCTAATTTGAACACTGAAGCTTTCTTT. It specifies CATGTANLNTEAFF. V gene TRBV10-3 combines with J gene TRBJ1-1, with 7 positions matching TRBD1. The CDR3 runs 14 residues. After removal of 10 bases from V and 0 bases from J, the junction contained 8 bases not matched to a gene. Germline CDR1 reads ENHRY; CDR2 reads SYGVKD.